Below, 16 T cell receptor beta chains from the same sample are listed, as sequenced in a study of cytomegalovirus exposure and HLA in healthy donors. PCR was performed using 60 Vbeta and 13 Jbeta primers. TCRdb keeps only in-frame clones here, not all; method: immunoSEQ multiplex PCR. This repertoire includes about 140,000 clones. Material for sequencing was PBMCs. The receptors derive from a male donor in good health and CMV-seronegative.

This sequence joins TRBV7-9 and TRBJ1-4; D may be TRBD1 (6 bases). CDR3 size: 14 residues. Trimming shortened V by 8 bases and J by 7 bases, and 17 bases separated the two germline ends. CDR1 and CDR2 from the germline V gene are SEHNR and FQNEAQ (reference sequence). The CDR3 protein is CASQDGTSTEKLFF. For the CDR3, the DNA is TGTGCCAGCCAGGACGGGACATCCACTGAAAAACTGTTTTTT.

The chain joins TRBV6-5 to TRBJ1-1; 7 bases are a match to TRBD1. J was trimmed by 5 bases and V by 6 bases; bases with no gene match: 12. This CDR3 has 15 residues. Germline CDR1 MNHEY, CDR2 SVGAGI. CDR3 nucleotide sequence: TGTGCCAGCAGCAATACAGGGGAATTGAGGACTGAAGCTTTCTTT. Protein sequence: CASSNTGELRTEAFF.

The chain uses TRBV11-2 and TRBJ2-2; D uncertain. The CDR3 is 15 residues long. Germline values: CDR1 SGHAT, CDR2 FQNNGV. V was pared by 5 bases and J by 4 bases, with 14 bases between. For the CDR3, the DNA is TGTGCCAGCAGCCCAAGCCAGACTGGCACCGGGGAGCTGTTTTTT. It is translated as CASSPSQTGTGELFF. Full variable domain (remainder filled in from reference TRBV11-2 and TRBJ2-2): EAGVAQSPRYKIIEKRQSVAFWCNPISGHATLYWYQQILGQGPKLLIQFQNNGVVDDSQLPKDRFSAERLKGVDSTLKIQPAKLEDSAVYLCASSPSQTGTGELFFGEGSRLTVL.

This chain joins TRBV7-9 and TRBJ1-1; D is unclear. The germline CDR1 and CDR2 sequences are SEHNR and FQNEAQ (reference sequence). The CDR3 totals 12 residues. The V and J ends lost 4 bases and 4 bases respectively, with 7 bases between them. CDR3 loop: CASSSLVTEAFF. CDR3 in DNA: TGTGCCAGCAGCTCCCTAGTCACTGAAGCTTTCTTT.

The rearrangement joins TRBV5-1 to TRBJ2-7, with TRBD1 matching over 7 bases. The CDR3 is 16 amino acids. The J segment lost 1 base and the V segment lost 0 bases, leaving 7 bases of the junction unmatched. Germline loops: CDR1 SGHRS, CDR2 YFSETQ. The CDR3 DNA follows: TGCGCCAGCAGCTTGGCCTCTAAGACAGGGTCCTACGAGCAGTACTTC. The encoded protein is CASSLASKTGSYEQYF.

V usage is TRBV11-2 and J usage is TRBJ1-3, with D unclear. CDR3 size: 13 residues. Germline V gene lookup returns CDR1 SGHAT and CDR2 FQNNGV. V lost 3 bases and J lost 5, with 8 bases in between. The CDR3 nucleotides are TGTGCCAGCAGCTTTCTCGACAGAAACACCATATATTTT. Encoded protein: CASSFLDRNTIYF.

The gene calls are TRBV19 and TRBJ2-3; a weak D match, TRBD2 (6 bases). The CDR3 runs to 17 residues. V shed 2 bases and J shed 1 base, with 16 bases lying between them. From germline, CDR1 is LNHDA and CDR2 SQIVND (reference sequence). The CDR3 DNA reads TGTGCCAGTAGTATAAATATTCGGGGCGGGGGCACAGATACGCAGTATTTT. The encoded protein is CASSINIRGGGTDTQYF.

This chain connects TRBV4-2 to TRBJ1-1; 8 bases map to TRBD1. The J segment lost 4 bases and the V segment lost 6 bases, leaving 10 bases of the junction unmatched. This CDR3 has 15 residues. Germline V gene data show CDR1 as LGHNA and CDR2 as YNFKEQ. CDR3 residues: CASRYSGGSGTEAFF. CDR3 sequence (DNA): TGTGCCAGCAGGTATTCAGGGGGCTCGGGCACTGAAGCTTTCTTT.

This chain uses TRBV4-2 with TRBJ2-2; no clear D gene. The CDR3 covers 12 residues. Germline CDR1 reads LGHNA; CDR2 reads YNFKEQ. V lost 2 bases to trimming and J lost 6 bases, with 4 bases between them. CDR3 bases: TGTGCCAGCAGCCAACTATCCGGGGAGCTGTTTTTT. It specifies CASSQLSGELFF.

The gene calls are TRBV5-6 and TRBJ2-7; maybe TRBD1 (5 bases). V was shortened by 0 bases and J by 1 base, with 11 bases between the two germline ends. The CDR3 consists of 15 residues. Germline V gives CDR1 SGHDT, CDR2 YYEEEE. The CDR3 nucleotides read TGTGCCAGCAGCTTGGGACAGTCCCAATCCTACGAGCAGTACTTC. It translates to CASSLGQSQSYEQYF.

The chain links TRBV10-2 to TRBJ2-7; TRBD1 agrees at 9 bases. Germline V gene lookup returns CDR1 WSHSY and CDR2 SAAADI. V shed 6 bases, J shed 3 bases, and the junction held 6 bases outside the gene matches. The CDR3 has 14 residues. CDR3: CASSRQGGNYEQYF. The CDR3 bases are TGCGCCAGCAGCCGACAGGGGGGGAACTACGAGCAGTACTTC.

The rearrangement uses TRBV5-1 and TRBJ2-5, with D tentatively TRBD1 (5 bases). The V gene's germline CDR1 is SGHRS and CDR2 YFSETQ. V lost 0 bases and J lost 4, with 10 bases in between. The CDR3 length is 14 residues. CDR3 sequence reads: CASSLEGLGETQYF. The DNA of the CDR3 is TGCGCCAGCAGCTTGGAGGGGCTGGGAGAGACCCAGTACTTC.

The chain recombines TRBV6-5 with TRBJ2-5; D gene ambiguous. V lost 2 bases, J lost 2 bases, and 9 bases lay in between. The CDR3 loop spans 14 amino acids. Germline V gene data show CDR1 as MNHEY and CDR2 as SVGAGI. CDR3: CASSYSRVQETQYF. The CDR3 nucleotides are TGTGCCAGCAGTTACAGCCGGGTACAAGAGACCCAGTACTTC.

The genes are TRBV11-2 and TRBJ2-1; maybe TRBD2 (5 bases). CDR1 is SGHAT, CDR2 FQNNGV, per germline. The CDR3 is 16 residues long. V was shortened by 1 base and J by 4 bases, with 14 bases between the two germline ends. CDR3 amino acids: CASSLVASLNYNEQFF. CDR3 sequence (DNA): TGTGCCAGCAGCTTAGTGGCTAGCCTGAATTACAATGAGCAGTTCTTC.

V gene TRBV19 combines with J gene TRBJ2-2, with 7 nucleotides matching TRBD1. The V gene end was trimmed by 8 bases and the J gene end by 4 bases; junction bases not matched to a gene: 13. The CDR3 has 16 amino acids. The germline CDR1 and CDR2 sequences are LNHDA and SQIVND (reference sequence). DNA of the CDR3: TGTGCCAGTTTCGCCTCGACAGGGCCCGTCACCGGGGAGCTGTTTTTT. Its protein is CASFASTGPVTGELFF.

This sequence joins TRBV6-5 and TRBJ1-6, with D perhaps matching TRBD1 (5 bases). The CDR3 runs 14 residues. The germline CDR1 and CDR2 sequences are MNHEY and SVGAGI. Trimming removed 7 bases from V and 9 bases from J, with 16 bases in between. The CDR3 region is CASTTEGLGSPLHF. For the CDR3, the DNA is TGTGCCAGCACCACGGAGGGGTTAGGTTCACCCCTCCACTTT.